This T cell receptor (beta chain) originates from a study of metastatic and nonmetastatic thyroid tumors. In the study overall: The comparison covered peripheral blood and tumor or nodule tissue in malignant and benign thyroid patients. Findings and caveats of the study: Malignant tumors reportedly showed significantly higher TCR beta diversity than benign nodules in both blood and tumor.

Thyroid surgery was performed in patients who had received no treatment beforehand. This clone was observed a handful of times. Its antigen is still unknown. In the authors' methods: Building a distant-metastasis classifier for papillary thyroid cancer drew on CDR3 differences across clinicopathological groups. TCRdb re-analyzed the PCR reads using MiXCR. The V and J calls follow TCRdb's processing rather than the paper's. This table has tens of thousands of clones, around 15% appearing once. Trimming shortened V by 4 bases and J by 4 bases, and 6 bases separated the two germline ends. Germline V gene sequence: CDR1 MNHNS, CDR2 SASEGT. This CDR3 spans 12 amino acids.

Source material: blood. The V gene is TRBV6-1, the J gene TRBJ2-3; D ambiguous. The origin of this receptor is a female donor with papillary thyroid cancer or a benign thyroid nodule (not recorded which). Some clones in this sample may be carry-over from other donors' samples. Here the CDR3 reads CASSGLSDTQYF. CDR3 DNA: TGTGCCAGCAGTGGGTTATCAGATACGCAGTATTTT.